The 21 T cell receptor beta chains listed next were all sequenced from one sample in a study of tumor-infiltrating lymphocytes in primary liver carcinoma. Constant-region priming of about 0.5 ug total RNA yielded TCR beta cDNA. Slightly modified ARM-PCR, run as three nested multiplex PCR rounds, produced the TCR beta libraries. TRBV1-TRBV30 forward primers paired with a C-beta reverse primer were used in the first two PCR rounds, which ran approximately 10 cycles each. TCRdb independently ran MiXCR on the multiplex PCR reads; one entry per CDR3 protein. The table includes roughly 22,000 distinct CDR3 sequences, around 80% detected once. Co-extraction of both nucleic acids (RNA and DNA) used about 18-31 mg of unsorted bulk tissue. Sample: liver tumor tissue from sampling region 2. Indicated subset: tumor region T2, inferior pole. The receptor set was obtained from a woman aged 25 to 39 with primary liver carcinoma and hepatitis B virus infection.

With respect to this clonotype: The junction differs from germline at one of its ends, possibly a read error. In nucleotides, the CDR3 is TGTGCCAGCAGCCCCGATCCCCAGATGAACACCGGGGAGCTGTTTTTC. Translation: CASSPDPQMNTGELFF. The chain is built from TRBV11-2 and TRBJ2-2, with TRBD2 as a possible D gene (5 bases). Per germline, CDR1 SGHAT and CDR2 FQNNGV. The CDR3 length is 16 residues. Supplemented by reference TRBV11-2 and TRBJ2-2, the full variable domain reads EAGVAQSPRYKIIEKRQSVAFWCNPISGHATLYWYQQILGQGPKLLIQFQNNGVVDDSQLPKDRFSAERLKGVDSTLKIQPAKLEDSAVYLCASSPDPQMNTGELFFGEGSRLTVL.

To note about this clonotype: An end of the junction does not agree with germline; a read error may underlie this. The gene calls are TRBV11-1 and TRBJ2-4; 8 bases map to TRBD2. The CDR3 covers 17 residues. In germline, CDR1 is SGHAT, CDR2 FQDESV (reference sequence). Here the CDR3 reads CACSFPGTSGSNNIQYF. CDR3 DNA: TGTGCCTGCAGCTTTCCCGGGACCAGCGGGAGCAACAACATTCAGTACTTC. The full variable domain, rest sourced from reference TRBV11-1 and TRBJ2-4, is EAEVAQSPRYKITEKSQAVAFWCDPISGHATLYWYRQILGQGPELLVQFQDESVVDDSQLPKDRFSAERLKGVDSTLKIQPAELGDSAMYLCACSFPGTSGSNNIQYFGAGTRLSVL.

Points on this clonotype: Compared with germline, one end of the junction differs, possibly owing to a read error. This chain connects TRBV5-5 to TRBJ1-6; D is unresolved. The length of the CDR3 is 14 residues. Germline V CDR1 and CDR2: SGHKS, YYEKEE (reference sequence). The CDR3 sequence: CASSLDVSNSPLYF. CDR3 coding DNA: TGTGCCAGCAGTTTGGACGTCAGTAATTCGCCCCTCTACTTT.

For this clonotype: One end of the junction fails to match germline, which may point to a read error. This sequence joins TRBV6-5 and TRBJ2-5; TRBD1 matches 10 bases. Germline CDR1 MNHEY, CDR2 SVGAGI. This CDR3 is built from 13 residues. The CDR3 loop is CASITDRGLTQYF. CDR3 DNA sequence: TGTGCGAGCATCACCGACAGGGGGCTGACCCAGTACTTC.

In the case of this clonotype: A read error is likely, as this CDR3 ends without the conserved phenylalanine or tryptophan. No DNA is shown, since the ends of the CDR3 on it are uncertain; the CDR3 is the one TCRdb lists. The chain uses TRBV7-9 and TRBJ1-1. The CDR3 is 12 amino acids in total, end residues counted. CDR1 and CDR2 from the germline V gene are SEHNR and FQNEAQ (reference sequence). The CDR3 loop is CTSGTSNTEALL.

The table lists this clonotype with a few counts. This CDR3 is missing its conserved last phenylalanine or tryptophan, likely due to a read error. The chain combines TRBV6-5 with TRBJ2-7; the D gene is possibly TRBD1 (6 bases). In germline, CDR1 is MNHEY, CDR2 SVGAGI. The CDR3 is 15 amino acids. CDR3 nucleotide sequence: TGTACCAGCAGTTACAAGGACAGCAGCTCCTACGAGCAGTACCAC. This sequence encodes CTSSYKDSSSYEQYH.

This chain joins TRBV6-1 and TRBJ2-5; D perhaps matches TRBD1 (5 bases). This CDR3 comprises 16 residues. In germline, CDR1 is MNHNS, CDR2 SASEGT. Between the trimmed V and J ends, which lost 4 bases and 3 bases, there was a span of 18 bases. The CDR3 nucleotides are TGTGCCAGCAGTGGATGGGGCTGTCATCAGGAAGAGACCCAGTACTTC. It is translated as CASSGWGCHQEETQYF.

In the case of this clonotype: The junction differs from germline at one of its ends, possibly a read error. The J gene is TRBJ2-5, the V gene TRBV11-2; D unclear. This CDR3 spans 12 amino acids. The germline V gene encodes CDR1 SGHAT and CDR2 FQNNGV. CDR3 sequence reads: CANSLGLETHCF. The CDR3 DNA reads as TGCGCCAACAGCTTAGGGTTAGAGACCCACTGCTTC.

This clonotype has a single count. This sequence joins TRBV4-1 and TRBJ2-1; D is unresolved. Deletions cut 0 bases from V and 0 bases from J, with 15 bases between. This CDR3 region has 18 residues. Germline assignment: CDR1 MGHRA and CDR2 YSYEKL. CDR3: CASSQEWVPHSSYNEQFF. The DNA of the CDR3 is TGCGCCAGCAGCCAAGAATGGGTTCCCCATAGCTCCTACAATGAGCAGTTCTTC.

With regard to this clonotype: The junction does not match germline at one end; this may be a read error. The chain employs TRBV10-3 and TRBJ2-5; unclear D gene. Germline V gene data show CDR1 as ENHRY and CDR2 as SYGVKD. This CDR3 comprises 15 residues. This CDR3 is CAISEPVTRQEIQYF. The CDR3 coding sequence is TGTGCCATCAGTGAGCCGGTTACCAGACAAGAGATCCAGTACTTC.

On this clonotype: Relative to the germline gene, one junction end is altered; a read error may explain this. The rearrangement links TRBV11-3 to TRBJ2-1; 8 nucleotides match TRBD2. Germline values: CDR1 SGHNT, CDR2 YENEEA. The CDR3 is 15 residues long. The CDR3 protein is CARSRLTGGGYERFF. The CDR3 bases are TGTGCCAGAAGCCGACTAACGGGGGGGGGGTATGAGCGGTTCTTC.

This clonotype appeared a few times. The junction shows a germline mismatch at one end, possibly a read error. The chain uses TRBV6-5 and TRBJ2-2; D is ambiguous. The CDR3 totals 16 residues. The germline V gene encodes CDR1 MNHEY and CDR2 SVGAGI. The CDR3, as DNA: TGTGCCAGCAGTTACTTGAGACCCGTGAACACCAGGGAGCTGTTTTTT. Translation gives CASSYLRPVNTRELFF.

This clonotype was seen a handful of times. The chain has TRBV4-2 and TRBJ2-7; unclear D gene. CDR3 length: 14 residues. Germline CDR1 and CDR2: LGHNA and YNFKEQ. The CDR3 here is CVSSLGPYVYEQYF. For the CDR3, the DNA is TGTGTCAGTAGTTTAGGGCCCTATGTCTACGAGCAGTACTTC.

This clonotype was recorded only once. Likely a read error: the CDR3 ends without its conserved phenylalanine or tryptophan. This chain connects TRBV4-3 to TRBJ2-1, with D maybe TRBD2 (6 bases). The CDR3 runs to 16 residues. Germline V CDR1 and CDR2: LGHNA, YSLEER. CDR3 region: CDSCQDAGSSYNEQFL. The CDR3 bases are TGCGACAGCTGCCAAGATGCGGGAAGCTCCTACAATGAGCAGTTCCTC.

About this clonotype itself: A junction end diverges from the germline sequence, so it may reflect a read error. The chain joins TRBV6-5 to TRBJ1-5; D is undetermined. CDR3 length equals 17 residues. CDR1 is MNHEY and CDR2 is SVGAGI in the germline V gene. CDR3 in amino acids: CACSYYPVENSNQPQHF. The DNA for the CDR3 is TGTGCCTGCAGTTACTATCCGGTCGAAAATAGCAATCAGCCTCAGCATTTT.

On this clonotype itself: The conserved phenylalanine or tryptophan normally closing the CDR3 is absent here, so this likely arose from a read error. The genes are TRBV5-8 and TRBJ2-6; D gene uncertain. V lost 6 bases to trimming and J lost 0 bases, with 13 bases between them. Germline loops: CDR1 SGHTS, CDR2 YDEGEE. The CDR3 sequence is 16 residues long. CDR3 residues: CASTMTGFSGANVLTL. The CDR3, as DNA: TGTGCCAGCACTATGACGGGCTTCTCTGGGGCCAACGTCCTGACTCTC.

Of note for this clonotype: A read error may account for a junction end that differs from germline. The rearrangement joins TRBV7-9 to TRBJ2-3; the match to TRBD2 covers 7 bases. The germline V gene encodes CDR1 SEHNR and CDR2 FQNEAQ (reference sequence). The CDR3 is made up of 17 amino acids. The CDR3 sequence is CTSSSGRSSGNTDTQYF. The CDR3 region has the DNA TGTACCAGCAGCTCAGGACGTTCTAGCGGTAACACAGATACGCAGTATTTT.

This clonotype was detected only a few times. One end of the junction fails to match germline, which may point to a read error. The chain employs TRBV13 and TRBJ2-3; perhaps TRBD2 as D (7 bases). This CDR3 region has 14 residues. Germline V gene sequence: CDR1 PRHDT, CDR2 FYEKMQ (reference sequence). The CDR3 region is CASMGGPGGNTQYF. CDR3 nucleotide sequence: TGTGCTAGCATGGGCGGGCCGGGGGGCAATACGCAGTATTTT.

A note on this clonotype: Relative to the germline gene, one junction end is altered; a read error may explain this. The rearrangement uses TRBV6-2 or TRBV6-3 and TRBJ2-1; D is undetermined. This CDR3 contains 11 residues. Germline V gene sequence: CDR1 MNHEY, CDR2 SVGEGT. The DNA of the CDR3 is TGTGCCAGCAGTGACGGCGAAGAACAGCTCTTC. It is translated as CASSDGEEQLF.

The rearrangement links TRBV13 to TRBJ2-1, with D perhaps TRBD1 or TRBD2 (6 bases each). CDR1 is PRHDT and CDR2 is FYEKMQ in the germline V gene (reference sequence). This CDR3 is built from 15 residues. The CDR3 coding sequence is TGTACTAGCACCCCGGTACAGGGACCGTGGAATGAGCAGTTCTTC. Residues: CTSTPVQGPWNEQFF.

A word on this clonotype: This may be a read error: a much more frequent sequence differs by one nucleotide. This rearrangement joins TRBV6-5 to TRBJ2-7, with a possible D match to TRBD2 (6 bases). CDR3 length: 11 amino acids. The germline V and J ends were trimmed by 7 bases and 9 bases, with 13 bases remaining between them. Germline V CDR1 and CDR2: MNHEY, SVGAGI. The CDR3 sequence is CASNSYSGQYF. In nucleotides, the CDR3 is TGTGCCAGCAACTCTTATAGCGGGCAGTACTTC.